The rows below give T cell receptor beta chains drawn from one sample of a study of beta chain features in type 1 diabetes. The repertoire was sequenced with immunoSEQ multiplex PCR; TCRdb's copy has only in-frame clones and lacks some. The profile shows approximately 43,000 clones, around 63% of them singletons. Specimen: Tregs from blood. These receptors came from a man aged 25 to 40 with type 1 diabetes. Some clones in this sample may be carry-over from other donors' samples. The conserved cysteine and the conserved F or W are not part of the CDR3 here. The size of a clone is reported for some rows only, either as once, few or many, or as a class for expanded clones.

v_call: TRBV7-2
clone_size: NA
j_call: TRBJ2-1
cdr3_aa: ASSSTSGGAYNEQF

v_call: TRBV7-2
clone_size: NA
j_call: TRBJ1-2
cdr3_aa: ASSLAGRAGGGYT

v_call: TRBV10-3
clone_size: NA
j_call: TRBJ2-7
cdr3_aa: AITRDSSYGQY

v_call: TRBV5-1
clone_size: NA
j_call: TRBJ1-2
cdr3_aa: ASSLGAGYGYT

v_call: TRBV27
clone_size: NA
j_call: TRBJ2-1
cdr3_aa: ASSRQRGNEQF

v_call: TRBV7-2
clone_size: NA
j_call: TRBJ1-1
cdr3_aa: ASSWTSFMNTEAF

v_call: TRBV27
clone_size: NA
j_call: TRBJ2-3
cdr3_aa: ASSRDSGTDTQY

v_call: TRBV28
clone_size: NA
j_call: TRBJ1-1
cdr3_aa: ASSLMSGRADTEAF

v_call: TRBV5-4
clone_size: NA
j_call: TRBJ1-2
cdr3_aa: ASSQDPRESSGYT

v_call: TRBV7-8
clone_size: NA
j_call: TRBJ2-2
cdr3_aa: ALRQGRNTGELF

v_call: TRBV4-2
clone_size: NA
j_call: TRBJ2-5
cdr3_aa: ASSSLGGPGETQY

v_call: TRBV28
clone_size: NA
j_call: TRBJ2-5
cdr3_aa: ASSPLQGNQGIETQY

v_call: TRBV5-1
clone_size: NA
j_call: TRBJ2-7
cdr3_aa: ASSLGQNYEQY

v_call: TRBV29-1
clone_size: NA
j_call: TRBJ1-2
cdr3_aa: SVVIFPESYGYT

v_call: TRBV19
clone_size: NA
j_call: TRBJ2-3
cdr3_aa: ASSMAGGRTDTQY

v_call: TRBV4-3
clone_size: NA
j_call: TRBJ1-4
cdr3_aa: ASSQDRGWTNEKLF

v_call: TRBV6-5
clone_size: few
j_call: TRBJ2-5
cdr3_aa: ASRGGGAETQY

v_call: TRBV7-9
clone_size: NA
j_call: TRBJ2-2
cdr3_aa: ASSSRTGGTGELF

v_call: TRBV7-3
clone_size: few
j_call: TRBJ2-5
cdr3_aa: ASSLRPSGRETQY

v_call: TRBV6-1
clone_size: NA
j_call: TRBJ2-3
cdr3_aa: ASIVGGAADTQY

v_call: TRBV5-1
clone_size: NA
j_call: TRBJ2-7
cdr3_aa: ASRRGMGSYEQY

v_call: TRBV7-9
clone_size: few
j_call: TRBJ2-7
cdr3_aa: ASSLGQGAKVLYEQY

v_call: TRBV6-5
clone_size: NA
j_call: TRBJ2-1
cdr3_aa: ASSYSTSGNNEQF

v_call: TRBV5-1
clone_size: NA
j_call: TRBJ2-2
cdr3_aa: ASSYGLSTGELF

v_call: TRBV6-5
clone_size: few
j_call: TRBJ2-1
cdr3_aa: ASSYPGGGGEQF

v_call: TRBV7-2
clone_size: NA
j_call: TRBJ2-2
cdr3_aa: ASSFQRQGTGELF